These 6 T cell receptor beta chains were all obtained from the same sample, sequenced in a study of regulatory T cells in long-lasting Graves disease. Both iRepertoire HTBI primers and Arm-PCR of CDR3 regions were used to build the TCR beta libraries. MiXCR was run by TCRdb on the multiplex PCR reads, yielding one entry per CDR3 protein. This sample has about 300,000 distinct CDR3 sequences, with 20% to 25% found just once. Time point in this sample: persistent/refractory GD, antithyroid drugs over 5 years with positive TRAb. Extracted RNA from PBMCs served as the source of the TCR library. Source: peripheral blood mononuclear cells (PBMCs), taken when the disease was refractory, from a patient treated with antithyroid drugs. These receptor sequences come from a female donor with Graves disease.

This clonotype was counted only a few times. The chain joins TRBV3-1 to TRBJ1-5; D is undetermined. Trimming took off 0 bases at V and 7 bases at J, with 10 bases between the two ends. The CDR3 covers 14 residues. CDR1 is LGHDT, CDR2 YNNKEL, per germline (reference sequence). For the CDR3, the DNA is TGTGCCAGCAGCCAAGATTTTGGAGGGCAGCCCCAGCATTTT. It encodes CASSQDFGGQPQHF.

This clonotype was counted many times. The chain employs TRBV29-1 and TRBJ2-7, with D possibly called TRBD1 or TRBD2 (5 bases each). The CDR3 extends over 11 amino acids. Trimming removed 5 bases at V and 3 bases at J, with 8 bases between. Germline CDR1 reads SQVTM; CDR2 reads ANQGSEA. The CDR3 nucleotides are TGCAGCGTTCGGGACGGCTACGAGCAGTACTTC. Its protein product is CSVRDGYEQYF.

This clonotype has at least ten counts. The chain joins TRBV28 to TRBJ2-7; D is unclear. CDR3 length: 14 amino acids. V was clipped by 4 bases and J by 5 bases, with 15 bases between them. The germline V gene encodes CDR1 MDHEN and CDR2 SYDVKM. Written as DNA, the CDR3 is TGTGCCAGCAGTTCACTGACACGCCGGCACGAGCAGTACTTC. It encodes CASSSLTRRHEQYF. Combining the CDR3 with reference TRBV28 and TRBJ2-7 gives the whole variable domain DVKVTQSSRYLVKRTGEKVFLECVQDMDHENMFWYRQDPGLGLRLIYFSYDVKMKEKGDIPEGYSVSREKKERFSLILESASTNQTSMYLCASSSLTRRHEQYFGPGTRLTVT.

Many counts were recorded for this clonotype. This rearrangement joins TRBV7-8 to TRBJ2-7; D gene unclear. Germline CDR1 SGHVS, CDR2 FQNEAQ. The CDR3 contains 14 residues. With 5 bases removed from V and 3 bases from J, the gap between germline ends came to 14 bases. CDR3 residues: CASSPLTVIYEQYF. In DNA, the CDR3 is TGTGCCAGCAGCCCGCTGACGGTGATCTACGAGCAGTACTTC.

This clonotype appeared many times. The chain combines TRBV7-8 with TRBJ2-7, with 7 bases that match TRBD2. V was pared by 5 bases and J by 2 bases, with 9 bases of the junction left unmatched. CDR3 length: 15 residues. Looked up from germline, CDR1 is SGHVS and CDR2 is FQNEAQ. Written as DNA, the CDR3 is TGTGCCAGCAGCCGTACCGGGACTATTCCCTACGAGCAGTACTTC. Its protein is CASSRTGTIPYEQYF. The complete variable domain, with remaining parts taken from reference TRBV7-8 and TRBJ2-7, reads GAGVSQSPRYKVAKRGQDVALRCDPISGHVSLFWYQQALGQGPEFLTYFQNEAQLDKSGLPSDRFFAERPEGSVSTLKIQRTQQEDSAVYLCASSRTGTIPYEQYFGPGTRLTVT.

The table lists this clonotype with a few counts. V and J are TRBV5-1 and TRBJ2-1; 9 bases align to TRBD2. Germline CDR1 SGHRS, CDR2 YFSETQ. The CDR3 consists of 15 residues. V was clipped by 2 bases and J by 5 bases; unmatched bases: 5. CDR3 DNA sequence: TGCGCCAGCAGCTTCTTTAGCGGGAGCAACAATGAGCAGTTCTTC. It codes for CASSFFSGSNNEQFF.